The sequence of this T cell receptor beta chain was determined in a study of control samples from healthy donors and cancer patients (dated by TCRdb to the early 2020s). Library preparation employed the immunoSEQ multiplex PCR assay. What TCRdb holds here is the immuneACCESS table cut down to in-frame rearrangements. Part of the clones is not present; checked against another copy, under half of the missing clones reflect an unresolved V gene, and the others are unexplained. In all, the sample holds about 140,000 clones, and roughly nine tenths of those were seen once. The leading ten clones occupy approximately 9.4% of the sample. With respect to this clone: Its cognate antigen has yet to be identified. No base-level quality is on record; no much larger clone is a single base apart.

The V and J ends are trimmed by 4 bases and 0 bases, leaving 12 bases between them. From a lookup of the germline V gene, CDR1 and CDR2 are SGHDN and FVKESK. Counted from cysteine to phenylalanine, this CDR3 has 16 amino acids. Only the CDR3 DNA is retained, 48 bases long and in frame from the first base. This clonotype was obtained from a woman in her twenties or thirties in good health. The chain is encoded by TRBV14 joined to TRBJ2-2; no D segment can be confidently identified. Material for sequencing was blood. The CDR3 region: CASSPDVFANTGELFF. Here is the DNA: TGTGCCAGCAGCCCGGACGTATTCGCGAACACCGGGGAGCTGTTTTTT.